This T cell receptor (beta chain) was recorded in a study of radiotherapy plus CTLA-4 blockade in lung cancer. Using immunoSEQ multiplex PCR, the repertoire was profiled, and TCRdb retains in-frame clones only, with some absent. The data show about 110,000 clones, about 84% seen once. Whole-study results and caveats: Radiotherapy plus ipilimumab was followed by expansion in blood of tumor-derived TCR clones. In blood, early T cell clone dynamics reportedly predicted response best, together with interferon-beta.

Trimming took off 3 bases at V and 10 bases at J, with 17 bases between the two ends. CDR1 and CDR2 (germline): SQVTM, ANQGSEA. The CDR3 length is 13 residues. This clone was observed once. Its antigen remains unidentified. The chain combines TRBV29-1 with TRBJ2-3; the D gene is possibly TRBD2 (7 bases). Here the sequenced sample was peripheral blood, taken from a patient treated with radiotherapy plus ipilimumab. This clonotype was sampled from a human donor with non-small cell lung cancer that progressed on radiotherapy plus ipilimumab. Some clones in this sample may be carry-over from other donors' samples. CDR3 sequence reads: CSVETQGREAQYF. The CDR3 coding sequence is TGCAGCGTTGAGACTCAGGGGAGGGAAGCGCAGTATTTT.